This T cell receptor beta chain was obtained from a study of neurological immune-mediated disorders. This clonotype was found many times. This CDR3 is 17 amino acids long. Trimming took 4 bases from V and 2 from J; bases not matched to a gene: 10. Germline CDR1 reads SEHNR; CDR2 reads FQNEAQ (reference sequence). TCRdb redid the calling of the 5' RACE reads with MiXCR, one entry per CDR3 protein. The sample has around 13,000 distinct CDR3 sequences; roughly 10% are singletons. V usage is TRBV7-9 and J usage is TRBJ2-3; 9 bases fit TRBD2. Sequencing input: PBMCs. The sequence was obtained from a woman aged 40-49 years in good health. The CDR3 DNA is TGTGCCAGCAGCTACCCACGGGCGGGAGGGAACACAGATACGCAGTATTTT. It specifies CASSYPRAGGNTDTQYF.